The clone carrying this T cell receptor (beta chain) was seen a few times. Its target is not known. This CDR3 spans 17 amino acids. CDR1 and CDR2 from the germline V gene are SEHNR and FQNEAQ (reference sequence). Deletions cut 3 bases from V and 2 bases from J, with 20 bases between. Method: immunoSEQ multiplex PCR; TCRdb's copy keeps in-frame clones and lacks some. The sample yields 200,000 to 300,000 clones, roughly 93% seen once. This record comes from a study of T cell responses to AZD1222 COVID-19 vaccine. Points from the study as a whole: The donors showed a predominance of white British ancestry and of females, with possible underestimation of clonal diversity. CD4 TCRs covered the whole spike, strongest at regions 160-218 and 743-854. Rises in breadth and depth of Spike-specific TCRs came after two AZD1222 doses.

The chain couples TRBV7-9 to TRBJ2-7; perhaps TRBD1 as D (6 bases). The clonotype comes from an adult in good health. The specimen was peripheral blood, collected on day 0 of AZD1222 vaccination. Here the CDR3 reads CASSFPSGQGYTYEQYF. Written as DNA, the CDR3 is TGTGCCAGCAGCTTCCCCTCGGGGCAGGGGTATACCTACGAGCAGTACTTC.